One and the same sample provided the 9 T cell receptor beta chains below, sequenced in a study of blood T cell repertoires in COVID-19. The assay was immunoSEQ multiplex PCR, and TCRdb's table has in-frame clones only and misses some. This sample has over 65,000 clones; roughly nine tenths occur once, and the top ten carry roughly 9.7%. Sequencing was carried out using peripheral blood. These receptors originate from a human donor in a cohort sampled during active COVID-19.

The chain employs TRBV7-2 and TRBJ2-5; 12 positions match TRBD2. The V gene's germline CDR1 is SGHTA and CDR2 FQGNSA. This CDR3 comprises 18 residues. V dropped 2 bases and J dropped 4; count of bases not matched to a gene: 11. The CDR3 DNA reads as TGTGCCAGCAGCTTATCCCCCCGGGCTAGCGGGAGGGGAGAGACCCAGTACTTC. Translating it yields CASSLSPRASGRGETQYF.

The CDR3 is CASSPPGLAVPLQGTDTQYF. The CDR3 DNA reads as TGTGCCAGCTCCCCACCGGGACTAGCGGTTCCCCTCCAGGGCACAGATACGCAGTATTTT. The chain has TRBV28 and TRBJ2-3; 11 nucleotides match TRBD2. Losses at the gene ends were 8 bases for V and 1 base for J; bases not matched to a gene: 20. Germline CDR1 MDHEN, CDR2 SYDVKM. This CDR3 has 20 residues.

V gene TRBV7-9 combines with J gene TRBJ2-1; D remains ambiguous. Per the germline V gene, CDR1 is SEHNR and CDR2 is FQNEAQ (reference sequence). V was trimmed by 1 base and J by 7 bases, leaving 17 bases between them. This CDR3 region has 16 residues. CDR3 coding DNA: TGTGCCAGCAGCTTAGGAGTGATCCCTTTACTAAATGAGCAGTTCTTC. Residues: CASSLGVIPLLNEQFF.

This chain links TRBV5-5 with TRBJ1-5; 12 positions match TRBD1. CDR3 length: 18 amino acids. Germline V gene data show CDR1 as SGHKS and CDR2 as YYEKEE (reference sequence). J gave up 0 bases and V 4 bases, and 8 bases lay outside the gene matches. The CDR3 sequence is CASSEEPGQGASNQPQHF. The CDR3 DNA reads as TGTGCCAGCAGCGAAGAACCGGGACAGGGGGCTAGCAATCAGCCCCAGCATTTT.

The chain uses TRBV19 and TRBJ2-1; 8 positions agree with TRBD2. The germline CDR1 and CDR2 sequences are LNHDA and SQIVND (reference sequence). Germline trimming cut 4 bases from V and 4 bases from J; bases unmatched to any gene: 3. The CDR3 totals 14 residues. The CDR3 region is CASSKAGAYNEQFF. CDR3 bases: TGTGCCAGTAGTAAAGCGGGGGCATACAATGAGCAGTTCTTC.

In its sample, this clone was seen a few times. V is TRBV2 and J is TRBJ1-2, with D possibly being TRBD1 (6 bases). The CDR3 spans 14 residues. V dropped 5 bases and J dropped 4 bases, with 14 bases sitting between them. Germline loops: CDR1 SNHLY, CDR2 FYNNEI. As DNA, the CDR3 is TGTGCCAGCAGTAGCGAGGACAGACTCTATGGCTACACCTTC. It codes for CASSSEDRLYGYTF. Looking up the rest from reference TRBV2 and TRBJ1-2 gives the full variable domain: EPEVTQTPSHQVTQMGQEVILRCVPISNHLYFYWYRQILGQKVEFLVSFYNNEISEKSEIFDDQFSVERPDGSNFTLKIRSTKLEDSAMYFCASSSEDRLYGYTFGSGTRLTVV.

This chain uses TRBV28 with TRBJ2-7; possible D gene TRBD2, 6 bases. Per germline, CDR1 MDHEN and CDR2 SYDVKM. The CDR3 sequence is 13 residues long. Between the trimmed V and J ends, which lost 5 bases and 5 bases, there was a span of 13 bases. CDR3 DNA sequence: TGTGCCAGCAGTCTCCCCGGGGGTGACGAGCAGTACTTC. It specifies CASSLPGGDEQYF.

The chain is built from TRBV28 and TRBJ2-6; 10 nucleotides align to TRBD1. V shed 6 bases and J 4 bases; nucleotides not matched to a gene: 6. CDR1 and CDR2 from the germline V gene are MDHEN and SYDVKM. The CDR3 totals 16 residues. CDR3: CASSRQGARGANVLTF. The CDR3 bases are TGTGCCAGCAGCCGACAGGGGGCGCGAGGGGCCAACGTCCTGACTTTC. Looking up the rest from reference TRBV28 and TRBJ2-6 gives the full variable domain: DVKVTQSSRYLVKRTGEKVFLECVQDMDHENMFWYRQDPGLGLRLIYFSYDVKMKEKGDIPEGYSVSREKKERFSLILESASTNQTSMYLCASSRQGARGANVLTFGAGSRLTVL.

The CDR3 reads CASSRTGAGANVLTF. Here the CDR3 DNA reads TGTGCCAGCAGCCGGACAGGGGCTGGGGCCAACGTCCTGACTTTC. V is TRBV11-2 and J is TRBJ2-6; 9 nucleotides align to TRBD1. After removal of 5 bases from V and 2 bases from J, the junction contained 1 base not matched to a gene. The CDR3 covers 15 residues. The germline V gene has CDR1 SGHAT and CDR2 FQNNGV.